This entry lists 7 T cell receptor beta chains sequenced from one sample in a study of response to subunit inactivated influenza vaccine. TCRdb re-analysed the RT-PCR reads in MiXCR, keeping a single row per CDR3 protein. The data show more than 450,000 distinct CDR3 sequences, 10% to 15% seen once. This sample comprised PBMCs from blood, obtained on the day of vaccination. The receptors derive from a man in his fifties or sixties who received an inactivated influenza vaccine.

The V and J genes are TRBV7-2 and TRBJ2-1, with 8 bases that match TRBD2. The germline V gene encodes CDR1 SGHTA and CDR2 FQGNSA. This CDR3 has 14 residues. V trimming: 4 bases; J trimming: 5 bases; junction bases outside the gene matches: 4. CDR3 nucleotide sequence: TGTGCCAGCAGCTGGACTAGCTGGAACAATGAGCAGTTCTTC. It is translated as CASSWTSWNNEQFF.

This clonotype was detected a few times. This chain's CDR3 is CASRQAPERQETQYF. As DNA, the CDR3 is TGTGCCAGCAGACAAGCCCCGGAAAGACAAGAGACCCAGTACTTC. This chain uses TRBV7-2 with TRBJ2-5; the D is unclear. The CDR3 sequence is 15 residues long. The V end lost 6 bases, the J end lost 2 bases, and 16 bases lay between the germline ends. Germline V gene data show CDR1 as SGHTA and CDR2 as FQGNSA.

The rearrangement links TRBV20-1 to TRBJ2-1; TRBD2 matches 8 bases. Germline CDR1 is DFQATT and CDR2 is SNEGSKA (reference sequence). The CDR3 contains 16 residues. Unmatched junction bases numbered 13, after V lost 3 bases and J lost 6 bases. The CDR3 loop is CSARDGVVAGRNEQFF. CDR3 coding DNA: TGCAGTGCTAGGGACGGGGTGGTAGCGGGACGCAATGAGCAGTTCTTC.

This clonotype has more than one count but fewer than ten. The chain couples TRBV7-2 to TRBJ2-7; 12 positions agree with TRBD2. V dropped 5 bases and J dropped 0; count of bases not matched to a gene: 8. The germline CDR1 and CDR2 sequences are SGHTA and FQGNSA. CDR3 length equals 17 residues. CDR3 loop: CASSKGLAGPSSYEQYF. The CDR3 DNA follows: TGTGCCAGCAGCAAAGGACTAGCGGGGCCTAGCTCCTACGAGCAGTACTTC.

This chain uses TRBV4-1 with TRBJ1-4; tentative D call: TRBD1 (6 bases). Germline V gene sequence: CDR1 MGHRA, CDR2 YSYEKL. V was pared by 3 bases and J by 8 bases, with 16 bases between. CDR3 length: 15 residues. CDR3 protein: CASSQGRAGDEKLFF. CDR3 DNA: TGCGCCAGCAGCCAGGGCAGGGCAGGGGACGAAAAACTGTTTTTT.

The rearrangement links TRBV5-5 to TRBJ2-2; TRBD2 matches 9 bases. The germline V gene encodes CDR1 SGHKS and CDR2 YYEKEE (reference sequence). CDR3 length equals 15 residues. Trimming took 2 bases from V and 7 from J; bases not matched to a gene: 6. The CDR3 spells CASSFGGGAGGELFF. Here the CDR3 DNA reads TGTGCCAGCAGCTTTGGCGGGGGGGCTGGCGGGGAGCTGTTTTTT.

In its sample, this clonotype was seen many times. This chain connects TRBV7-9 to TRBJ2-7; D is tentatively TRBD1 or TRBD2 (6 bases each). V was trimmed by 2 bases and J by 5 bases, leaving 13 bases between them. CDR1 is SEHNR, CDR2 FQNEAQ, per germline (reference sequence). The CDR3 is made up of 14 amino acids. CDR3 in DNA: TGTGCCAGCAGCTTATGGGTAGGGGGGAACGAGCAGTACTTC. This encodes CASSLWVGGNEQYF. The full variable domain, with the rest looked up from reference TRBV7-9 and TRBJ2-7, is DTGVSQNPRHKITKRGQNVTFRCDPISEHNRLYWYRQTLGQGPEFLTYFQNEAQLEKSRLLSDRFSAERPKGSFSTLEIQRTEQGDSAMYLCASSLWVGGNEQYFGPGTRLTVT.